Following are 22 T cell receptor beta chains from one sample sequenced in a study of blood T cell repertoires in COVID-19. The method was immunoSEQ multiplex PCR; TCRdb's version includes in-frame clones alone and lacks a portion of them. The sample carries 80,000 to 100,000 clones, roughly 80% recorded once. Sequenced material: peripheral blood. The receptors were sampled from a woman older than 75 with active or convalescent COVID-19.

The J gene is TRBJ2-2, the V gene TRBV18; TRBD2 might be the D (5 bases). This CDR3 spans 12 amino acids. The V end lost 3 bases, the J end lost 6 bases, and 5 bases lay between the germline ends. Germline CDR1 and CDR2: KGHSH and LQKENI. CDR3 DNA: TGTGCCAGCTCACCGGGAGCCGGGGAGCTGTTTTTT. Translation gives CASSPGAGELFF.

The chain employs TRBV27 and TRBJ1-2; 8 bases align to TRBD1. The CDR3 consists of 13 residues. CDR1 and CDR2 (germline): MNHEY, SMNVEV (reference sequence). The J segment lost 8 bases and the V segment lost 4 bases, leaving 6 bases of the junction unmatched. CDR3 nucleotide sequence: TGTGCCAGCAGTTCCTTGACAGGGGACGGCTACACCTTC. Encoded protein: CASSSLTGDGYTF.

This chain joins TRBV5-6 and TRBJ2-2; 8 nucleotides align to TRBD1. Germline V lookup: CDR1 SGHDT, CDR2 YYEEEE. CDR3 length equals 14 residues. V was clipped by 0 bases and J by 5 bases; unmatched bases: 0. The chain's CDR3 is CASSLDRGTGELFF. The DNA of the CDR3 is TGTGCCAGCAGCTTGGACAGGGGGACCGGGGAGCTGTTTTTT.

This clone was counted once. This chain joins TRBV7-9 and TRBJ1-1; weak D call: TRBD1 (6 bases). Trimming removed 1 base from V and 5 bases from J, with 17 bases in between. Germline V lookup: CDR1 SEHNR, CDR2 FQNEAQ (reference sequence). This CDR3 region has 16 residues. Here the CDR3 reads CASSLEVGRGQTEAFF. The CDR3, as DNA: TGTGCCAGCAGCTTAGAGGTCGGCAGGGGTCAAACTGAAGCTTTCTTT.

The chain couples TRBV27 to TRBJ1-1; TRBD1 matches 8 bases. J gave up 3 bases and V 6 bases, and 6 bases lay outside the gene matches. CDR1 MNHEY and CDR2 SMNVEV come from the germline V gene (reference sequence). The length of the CDR3 is 14 residues. The CDR3 region is CASSPQGVDTEAFF. Here the CDR3 DNA reads TGTGCCAGCAGCCCACAGGGGGTTGACACTGAAGCTTTCTTT.

The chain uses TRBV3-1 (or the pseudogene TRBV3-2) and TRBJ1-1; tentatively, D is TRBD1 (6 bases). There are 14 residues in the CDR3. V lost 4 bases and J 1 base, leaving 10 bases between the germline ends. Germline CDR1 LGHDT, CDR2 YNNKEL (reference sequence). The CDR3 loop is CASSLGTPNTEAFF. As DNA, the CDR3 is TGTGCCAGCAGCCTGGGGACACCGAACACTGAAGCTTTCTTT.

This rearrangement joins TRBV30 to TRBJ2-7, with TRBD2 matching 12 bases. Germline loops: CDR1 GTSNPN, CDR2 SVGIG (reference sequence). The CDR3 runs 15 residues. Trimming cost V 1 base and J 7 bases; bases outside gene matches: 8. The CDR3 bases are TGTGCCTGGAGTGGGGTACTAGCGGGGGGAGGAGAGCAGTACTTC. Encoded protein: CAWSGVLAGGGEQYF.

The V and J genes are TRBV5-4 and TRBJ1-1; D is undetermined. CDR1 SGHNT and CDR2 YYREEE come from the germline V gene (reference sequence). The CDR3 extends over 13 amino acids. V was shortened by 1 base and J by 6 bases, with 10 bases between the two germline ends. This CDR3 is CASSLQGSAEAFF. The CDR3 coding sequence is TGTGCCAGCAGCTTGCAAGGGAGCGCTGAAGCTTTCTTT.

V is TRBV7-8 and J is TRBJ2-5; TRBD2 aligns across 7 bases. This CDR3 spans 16 amino acids. Trimming removed 3 bases from V and 5 bases from J; junction bases left unmatched: 12. CDR1 SGHVS and CDR2 FQNEAQ come from the germline V gene. The DNA for the CDR3 is TGTGCCAGCAGCTTGCTGGTGGCGGGGGTCGGGGAGACCCAGTACTTC. It specifies CASSLLVAGVGETQYF.

Only one count was recorded for this clone. The chain couples TRBV3-1 (or the pseudogene TRBV3-2) to TRBJ1-1, with 9 bases matching TRBD1. V dropped 1 base and J dropped 4; count of bases not matched to a gene: 4. The CDR3 consists of 15 residues. Per the germline V gene, CDR1 is LGHDT and CDR2 is YNNKEL (reference sequence). The CDR3 coding sequence is TGTGCCAGCAGCCAAGGGGGGACAGGGCTCACTGAAGCTTTCTTT. Its protein is CASSQGGTGLTEAFF.

The chain recombines TRBV6-1 with TRBJ1-5; 8 bases line up with TRBD1. The CDR3 has 16 residues. Germline V lookup: CDR1 MNHNS, CDR2 SASEGT. Losses at the gene ends were 2 bases for V and 3 bases for J; bases not matched to a gene: 6. The CDR3 coding sequence is TGTGCCAGCAGTGAAATGTGGGACAGGAACAATCAGCCCCAGCATTTT. Its protein product is CASSEMWDRNNQPQHF.

V is TRBV5-1 and J is TRBJ1-1; D possibly corresponds to TRBD1 (5 bases). With 3 bases removed from V and 4 bases from J, the gap between germline ends came to 10 bases. The length of the CDR3 is 13 residues. Per the germline V gene, CDR1 is SGHRS and CDR2 is YFSETQ. CDR3 region: CASSYQTGTEAFF. CDR3 coding DNA: TGCGCCAGCAGCTACCAAACAGGCACTGAAGCTTTCTTT. Drawing the rest from reference TRBV5-1 and TRBJ1-1, the complete variable domain is KAGVTQTPRYLIKTRGQQVTLSCSPISGHRSVSWYQQTPGQGLQFLFEYFSETQRNKGNFPGRFSGRQFSNSRSEMNVSTLELGDSALYLCASSYQTGTEAFFGQGTRLTVV.

J is TRBJ2-5 and V is TRBV10-3, with TRBD2 identical over 8 bases. Germline V lookup: CDR1 ENHRY, CDR2 SYGVKD. CDR3 length: 15 amino acids. Trimming removed 6 bases from V and 4 bases from J; junction bases left unmatched: 10. The CDR3 coding sequence is TGTGCCATCAGCGTATCCGGGGGGGCGGGAGAGACCCAGTACTTC. It codes for CAISVSGGAGETQYF.

This chain joins TRBV10-3 and TRBJ1-1; D may be TRBD1 (5 bases). V was pared by 3 bases and J by 5 bases, with 10 bases between. This CDR3 region has 13 residues. CDR1 and CDR2 (germline): ENHRY, SYGVKD. The CDR3 coding sequence is TGTGCCATCAGTGACCCAAGGGGTACTGAAGCTTTCTTT. The encoded protein is CAISDPRGTEAFF.

This sequence joins TRBV5-1 and TRBJ1-6; D gene unclear. Germline V gives CDR1 SGHRS, CDR2 YFSETQ. Trimming took 6 bases from V and 7 from J, leaving 11 bases between them. The length of the CDR3 is 13 residues. CDR3 bases: TGCGCCAGCAAGGAGGATGGGAATTCACCCCTCCACTTT. Protein sequence: CASKEDGNSPLHF.

V usage is TRBV7-9 and J usage is TRBJ2-5; 9 nucleotides match TRBD1. CDR1 and CDR2 (germline): SEHNR, FQNEAQ (reference sequence). CDR3 length: 17 amino acids. The V segment lost 3 bases and the J segment 5 bases; nucleotides outside the gene matches: 13. The CDR3 sequence is CASSLSLGQGRWETQYF. CDR3 sequence (DNA): TGTGCCAGCAGCTTGTCCCTGGGACAGGGAAGATGGGAGACCCAGTACTTC.

The chain couples TRBV15 to TRBJ1-2; TRBD1 agrees at 7 bases. The CDR3 has 12 amino acids. The V segment lost 4 bases and the J segment 5 bases; nucleotides outside the gene matches: 1. CDR1 and CDR2 from the germline V gene are LNHNV and YYDKDF (reference sequence). The CDR3 region is CATSKTGYGYTF. In DNA form, the CDR3 reads TGTGCCACCAGCAAGACAGGGTATGGCTACACCTTC.

This clone was picked up one time. V and J are TRBV28 and TRBJ1-2; possible D gene TRBD1, 6 bases. Germline V CDR1 and CDR2: MDHEN, SYDVKM. CDR3 length: 14 residues. Trimming took 6 bases from V and 2 from J, leaving 13 bases between them. CDR3 amino acids: CASSVRQENYGYTF. For the CDR3, the DNA is TGTGCCAGCAGCGTTCGACAGGAGAACTATGGCTACACCTTC.

The V call is TRBV6-5, the J call TRBJ1-1; no definite D call. The CDR3 has 15 residues. V was pared by 6 bases and J by 2 bases, with 16 bases between. Germline-derived CDR1 and CDR2 are MNHEY and SVGAGI. The CDR3 here is CASSQGRGGNTEAFF. CDR3 coding DNA: TGTGCCAGCAGCCAAGGACGGGGAGGTAACACTGAAGCTTTCTTT.

The J gene is TRBJ1-5, the V gene TRBV6-2 or TRBV6-3; possibly TRBD1 for D (5 bases). The CDR3 covers 13 residues. CDR1 MNHEY and CDR2 SVGEGT come from the germline V gene. The V gene lost 4 bases and the J gene lost 7 bases, with 11 bases spanning the gap. Here the CDR3 DNA reads TGTGCCAGCAGTTTAGATCGGGGGCAGCCCCAGCATTTT. Translating it yields CASSLDRGQPQHF.

This clone has only one observation. The rearrangement uses TRBV24-1 and TRBJ1-2; 7 nucleotides line up with TRBD1. V shed 4 bases and J 4 bases; nucleotides not matched to a gene: 5. Germline loops: CDR1 KGHDR, CDR2 SFDVKD. This CDR3 contains 14 residues. The CDR3 protein is CATSDPNRGYGYTF. In DNA form, the CDR3 reads TGTGCCACCAGTGACCCGAACAGGGGCTATGGCTACACCTTC.

This clone was counted a few times. The rearrangement uses TRBV6-2 or TRBV6-3 and TRBJ2-3; D is undetermined. Germline values: CDR1 MNHEY, CDR2 SVGEGT. Trimming cost V 6 bases and J 1 base, with 17 bases left between them. The CDR3 totals 16 residues. The CDR3 here is CASSRYSPTGTDTQYF. Written as DNA, the CDR3 is TGTGCCAGCAGCCGCTACAGCCCCACGGGCACAGATACGCAGTATTTT.